Included here is one TCR beta chain sequence, with context. Germline-derived CDR1 and CDR2 are SGHRS and YFSETQ. The J segment lost 11 bases and the V segment lost 0 bases, leaving 10 bases of the junction unmatched. This CDR3 has 14 residues. The donors, all healthy, were Caucasians living in Russia, aged about 6 to 90. The source of the sample is a study of blood T cells in healthy people across ages. Across the study: Researchers report that template switching captured about one barcoded beta molecule per two T cells.

It was with a sample-barcoded 5' primer and a J-beta primer mix that a second PCR of roughly 7 to 12 cycles was run. One entry per CDR3 protein results from TCRdb running MiXCR on the 5' RACE reads. The sample has roughly 800,000 distinct CDR3 sequences; 20% to 25% are singletons. This sample also appeared in a second study, on T cells of mothers and their children. That paper notes: No persistent microchimeric T cell clones were detected at approximately 100 clones per million clonotypes sensitivity.

The specimen sequenced was blood. The V call is TRBV5-1, the J call TRBJ2-5, with 7 bases aligning to TRBD2. This TCR came from a boy aged 5-17 years in good health. The CDR3 coding sequence is TGCGCCAGCAGCTTGGGGCTAGCGGTCTTGGAGCAGTACTTC. It is translated as CASSLGLAVLEQYF.